This TCR beta chain originates from a study of T cell repertoires in cytomegalovirus infection. Study-wide context: It was the public TCR beta signatures that indicated both CMV infection and matching HLA type. Study results and caveats: HLA-C-restricted, CMV-specific TCR beta clonotypes were dominant ex vivo. Pooled public TCR beta family frequency picked out CMV carriers with the relevant HLA.

Using its own MiXCR run on the reads, TCRdb lists one record per CDR3 protein. The sample has about 310,000 distinct CDR3 sequences, about 17% seen once. This clonotype came up many times. Its antigen is still unknown. This CDR3 has 16 residues. Trimming removed 2 bases at V and 4 bases at J, with 15 bases between. The V gene's germline CDR1 is SGDLS and CDR2 YYNGEE. Sequencing input: PBMCs. V usage is TRBV9 and J usage is TRBJ2-2; no definite D call. This TCR came from a human donor in good health (CMV status not recorded). Some clones in this sample may be carry-over from other donors' samples. For the CDR3, the DNA is TGTGCCAGCAGCGTGGCGTCGACGACCGTCACCGGGGAGCTGTTTTTT. The encoded protein is CASSVASTTVTGELFF.